Presented here are 32 T cell receptor beta chains from one specimen sequenced in a study of PD-1 blockade in classical Hodgkin lymphoma. Every patient relapsed after autologous stem cell transplantation, and brentuximab vedotin exposure varied. The table came from immunoSEQ multiplex PCR; TCRdb's copy has only in-frame clones and leaves some out. The data contain some 39,000 clones, about 88% of them singletons. The sample consisted of peripheral blood mononuclear cells (PBMCs), taken at baseline. These receptors were collected from a human donor with classical Hodgkin lymphoma.

V gene TRBV7-9 combines with J gene TRBJ1-5; D unresolved. The length of the CDR3 is 16 residues. Germline V CDR1 and CDR2: SEHNR, FQNEAQ (reference sequence). The V end was cut by 5 bases, the J end by 1 base, with 15 bases between. The CDR3 DNA is TGTGCCAGCAGCCGATCCTCGTCGGGGAGCAATCAGCCCCAGCATTTT. Translation: CASSRSSSGSNQPQHF.

The V and J genes are TRBV5-4 and TRBJ1-2; D gene ambiguous. The CDR3 totals 15 residues. The ends were cut back, 4 bases at V and 4 bases at J, with 17 bases in the middle. Looked up from germline, CDR1 is SGHNT and CDR2 is YYREEE (reference sequence). CDR3 bases: TGTGCCAGCAGCCCGGTAAGAGACGGACGCTATGGCTACACCTTC. Translation: CASSPVRDGRYGYTF.

This chain uses TRBV28 with TRBJ2-6; D not certain. Trimming left V 1 base short and J 0 bases short, with 7 bases between. CDR1 MDHEN and CDR2 SYDVKM come from the germline V gene. The CDR3 has 16 residues. The CDR3 sequence is CASSLSGSSGANVLTF. CDR3 nucleotide sequence: TGTGCCAGCAGTTTATCGGGCAGCTCTGGGGCCAACGTCCTGACTTTC.

The chain has TRBV29-1 and TRBJ2-7; a weak D match, TRBD1 (5 bases). The CDR3 length is 11 residues. Germline CDR1 SQVTM, CDR2 ANQGSEA. Trimming cost V 5 bases and J 7 bases, with 12 bases left between them. The CDR3 sequence: CSVLDNQEQYF. DNA for the CDR3: TGCAGCGTTCTGGACAACCAGGAGCAGTACTTC.

This clone was observed a single time. The rearrangement joins TRBV2 to TRBJ2-3; D possibly corresponds to TRBD1 (6 bases). This CDR3 has 15 residues. The V end was cut by 0 bases, the J end by 2 bases, with 9 bases between. CDR1 is SNHLY, CDR2 FYNNEI, per germline. In nucleotides, the CDR3 is TGTGCCAGCAGTGAAGCGGGGGCTATCACAGATACGCAGTATTTT. This translates into CASSEAGAITDTQYF.

This clone came up once. V gene TRBV11-2 combines with J gene TRBJ1-1, with D perhaps TRBD1 (5 bases). The CDR3 is 13 residues long. V was shortened by 2 bases and J by 5 bases, with 9 bases between the two germline ends. CDR1 SGHAT and CDR2 FQNNGV come from the germline V gene. Written as DNA, the CDR3 is TGTGCCAGCAGCTTATCTGGGGCTACTGAAGCTTTCTTT. Its protein is CASSLSGATEAFF.

V and J are TRBV5-5 and TRBJ2-7, with D perhaps matching TRBD1 or TRBD2 (6 bases each). Germline CDR1 reads SGHKS; CDR2 reads YYEKEE (reference sequence). The ends were cut back, 3 bases at V and 4 bases at J, with 17 bases in the middle. The CDR3 length is 15 residues. CDR3 protein: CASSSRDTPRYEQYF. CDR3 nucleotides: TGTGCCAGCAGCTCGCGGGACACGCCCAGGTACGAGCAGTACTTC.

This chain connects TRBV5-6 to TRBJ1-6; D not resolved. Germline CDR1 reads SGHDT; CDR2 reads YYEEEE. V gave up 3 bases and J gave up 3 bases, with 10 bases separating them. This CDR3 has 15 residues. CDR3 nucleotide sequence: TGTGCCAGCAGCTCTGAGTTACTCTATAATTCACCCCTCCACTTT. Encoded protein: CASSSELLYNSPLHF.

The genes are TRBV10-1 and TRBJ2-2, with 11 bases aligning to TRBD2. V gave up 9 bases and J gave up 6 bases; unmatched junction bases: 6. The CDR3 is 14 amino acids. Per germline, CDR1 WNHNN and CDR2 SYGVQD (reference sequence). The chain's CDR3 is CASSLAGDAGELFF. In DNA form, the CDR3 reads TGCGCCAGTTCACTAGCGGGAGACGCCGGGGAGCTGTTTTTT.

This clone is classed as medium-sized. V and J are TRBV7-2 and TRBJ2-7; D gene uncertain. This CDR3 is built from 18 residues. Trimming cost V 1 base and J 0 bases, with 19 bases left between them. The germline V gene encodes CDR1 SGHTA and CDR2 FQGNSA. CDR3 nucleotide sequence: TGTGCCAGCAGCTTAGTTGAGGTTCATCGGACGGGCTCCTACGAGCAGTACTTC. Amino acid sequence: CASSLVEVHRTGSYEQYF.

This rearrangement joins TRBV5-1 to TRBJ2-7; unclear D gene. The CDR3 length is 11 residues. The V and J ends lost 5 bases and 4 bases respectively, with 7 bases between them. The germline CDR1 and CDR2 sequences are SGHRS and YFSETQ. In DNA form, the CDR3 reads TGCGCCAGCAGTGAGGCGTACGAGCAGTACTTC. It encodes CASSEAYEQYF.

In nucleotides, the CDR3 is TGTGCCAGCAGTTACTTGGCCCCGGGACAGTTCTACGAGCAGTACTTC. Translated: CASSYLAPGQFYEQYF. This chain connects TRBV6-6 to TRBJ2-7; 7 bases are shared with TRBD1. Looked up from germline, CDR1 is MNHNY and CDR2 is SVGAGI (reference sequence). The trim removed 1 base at V and 3 bases at J, leaving 9 bases unmatched. CDR3 length equals 16 residues.

The CDR3 loop is CASSQGDLYEQYF. The CDR3 DNA sequence: TGCGCCAGCAGCCAAGGTGACCTCTACGAGCAGTACTTC. The rearrangement links TRBV4-1 to TRBJ2-7; D is ambiguous. The CDR3 sequence is 13 residues long. Germline lookup yields CDR1 MGHRA and CDR2 YSYEKL. Trimming pared 1 base from V and 3 bases from J, leaving 7 bases between.

This chain uses TRBV9 with TRBJ2-3; D call uncertain. V was pared by 0 bases and J by 0 bases, with 2 bases between. This CDR3 comprises 13 residues. The germline gives CDR1 SGDLS, CDR2 YYNGEE. This CDR3 is CASSVASTDTQYF. CDR3 DNA sequence: TGTGCCAGCAGCGTAGCAAGCACAGATACGCAGTATTTT. The full variable domain, rest sourced from reference TRBV9 and TRBJ2-3, is DSGVTQTPKHLITATGQRVTLRCSPRSGDLSVYWYQQSLDQGLQFLIQYYNGEERAKGNILERFSAQQFPDLHSELNLSSLELGDSALYFCASSVASTDTQYFGPGTRLTVL.

This chain links TRBV4-1 with TRBJ2-5, with D unresolved. Between the trimmed V and J ends, which lost 0 bases and 4 bases, there was a span of 0 bases. From germline, CDR1 is MGHRA and CDR2 YSYEKL. The CDR3 contains 11 residues. CDR3 residues: CASSQEETQYF. In nucleotides, the CDR3 is TGCGCCAGCAGCCAAGAAGAGACCCAGTACTTC.

This chain connects TRBV4-1 to TRBJ2-7; D is unclear. CDR1 and CDR2 from the germline V gene are MGHRA and YSYEKL. The CDR3 is made up of 12 amino acids. The V end was cut by 0 bases, the J end by 4 bases, with 4 bases between. The DNA of the CDR3 is TGCGCCAGCAGCCAAGATCGGTACGAGCAGTACTTC. This codes for CASSQDRYEQYF.

CDR3 loop: CASSLDPQGWETQYF. DNA of the CDR3: TGTGCCAGCAGCTTAGACCCACAGGGTTGGGAGACCCAGTACTTC. The genes are TRBV7-9 and TRBJ2-5, with a tentative D call TRBD1 (6 bases). The CDR3 covers 15 residues. The germline V and J ends were trimmed by 1 base and 5 bases, with 14 bases remaining between them. The germline CDR1 and CDR2 sequences are SEHNR and FQNEAQ (reference sequence).

This chain joins TRBV28 and TRBJ2-1; tentatively, D is TRBD1 (5 bases). V was cut by 6 bases and J by 2 bases, with 14 bases left in between. This CDR3 has 15 amino acids. Germline CDR1 reads MDHEN; CDR2 reads SYDVKM. The CDR3 is CASRTGRRAYNEQFF. In nucleotides, the CDR3 is TGTGCCAGCAGAACAGGTCGAAGGGCCTACAATGAGCAGTTCTTC.

The J gene is TRBJ2-7, the V gene TRBV7-9; 8 nucleotides match TRBD1. After removal of 5 bases from V and 3 bases from J, the junction contained 9 bases not matched to a gene. Germline V gene lookup returns CDR1 SEHNR and CDR2 FQNEAQ (reference sequence). CDR3 length: 15 residues. The CDR3 DNA follows: TGTGCCAGCAGCATGGGGACAGGCGGGCACTACGAGCAGTACTTC. This codes for CASSMGTGGHYEQYF.

This clone was observed a few times. This chain connects TRBV2 to TRBJ1-6; D unclear. The CDR3 extends over 13 amino acids. Germline V gives CDR1 SNHLY, CDR2 FYNNEI. The germline V and J ends were trimmed by 6 bases and 3 bases, with 6 bases remaining between them. CDR3 nucleotide sequence: TGTGCCAGCAGGGCCGGCTATAATTCACCCCTCCACTTT. It yields the protein CASRAGYNSPLHF.

As concerns this clone: The sample has other DNA sequences that encode this CDR3 too. The gene calls are TRBV28 and TRBJ2-3; D gene uncertain. V was clipped by 3 bases and J by 0 bases, with 1 base between them. Germline V gene lookup returns CDR1 MDHEN and CDR2 SYDVKM. This CDR3 has 12 residues. The CDR3 loop is CASSFSTDTQYF. CDR3 sequence (DNA): TGTGCCAGCAGTTTCAGCACAGATACGCAGTATTTT.

V gene TRBV27 combines with J gene TRBJ2-1; 10 bases are shared with TRBD1. The CDR3 has 15 residues. J gave up 4 bases and V 4 bases, and 4 bases lay outside the gene matches. From germline, CDR1 is MNHEY and CDR2 SMNVEV (reference sequence). The CDR3 loop reads CASSSRDRGYNEQFF. DNA of the CDR3: TGTGCCAGCAGTTCCCGGGACAGGGGTTACAATGAGCAGTTCTTC.

The rearrangement uses TRBV19 and TRBJ2-7, with 8 bases identical to TRBD2. Unmatched junction bases numbered 6, after V lost 8 bases and J lost 3 bases. From germline, CDR1 is LNHDA and CDR2 SQIVND (reference sequence). The CDR3 covers 13 residues. Here the CDR3 reads CASGGTRLYEQYF. The DNA for the CDR3 is TGTGCCAGTGGCGGGACTAGGCTCTACGAGCAGTACTTC.

This clone was picked up a small number of times. The CDR3 DNA reads as TGTGCCACCAGCAGAGAAAGCTTGTCAGGGATTACTCGTGGCGGAGTCTATGGCTACACCTTC. Protein: CATSRESLSGITRGGVYGYTF. This sequence joins TRBV15 and TRBJ1-2; TRBD1 is a possible D gene (5 bases). CDR1 and CDR2 from the germline V gene are LNHNV and YYDKDF (reference sequence). The V gene lost 0 bases and the J gene lost 4 bases, with 30 bases spanning the gap. The CDR3 consists of 21 residues.

This rearrangement joins TRBV4-2 to TRBJ2-5, with 9 bases identical to TRBD1. V trimming: 4 bases; J trimming: 1 base; junction bases outside the gene matches: 10. The CDR3 has 17 residues. In germline, CDR1 is LGHNA, CDR2 YNFKEQ. CDR3 DNA: TGTGCCAGCAGCCTTCGGCCGGGACAGGGTCCCCAAGAGACCCAGTACTTC. Its protein product is CASSLRPGQGPQETQYF.

The chain joins TRBV7-2 to TRBJ2-3, with D maybe TRBD1 (6 bases). This CDR3 is 15 amino acids long. V lost 1 base and J lost 5, with 13 bases in between. The germline gives CDR1 SGHTA, CDR2 FQGNSA. This CDR3 reads CASSLVDRSQDTQYF. Written as DNA, the CDR3 is TGTGCCAGCAGCTTAGTAGACAGGTCTCAAGATACGCAGTATTTT.

The gene calls are TRBV6-4 and TRBJ2-3; 10 nucleotides line up with TRBD2. The V gene end was trimmed by 4 bases and the J gene end by 3 bases; junction bases not matched to a gene: 4. The germline gives CDR1 MRHNA, CDR2 SNTAGT. CDR3 length: 15 amino acids. This CDR3 is CASSVSSGGTDTQYF. CDR3 bases: TGTGCCAGCAGTGTATCTAGCGGGGGTACAGATACGCAGTATTTT.

The chain couples TRBV19 to TRBJ2-2, with D maybe TRBD2 (5 bases). Between the trimmed V and J ends, which lost 5 bases and 6 bases, there was a span of 13 bases. Germline CDR1 is LNHDA and CDR2 is SQIVND (reference sequence). CDR3 length equals 14 residues. CDR3 nucleotide sequence: TGTGCCAGTAGTGTAAAAGCGGCAGCCGGGGAGCTGTTTTTT. Protein: CASSVKAAAGELFF.

The CDR3 nucleotides read TGTGCCAGCAGCTTCTTTAGGGGCGGCTCCTACGAGCAGTACTTC. Its protein product is CASSFFRGGSYEQYF. The chain is built from TRBV5-5 and TRBJ2-7, with a possible D match to TRBD1 (5 bases). The germline V gene has CDR1 SGHKS and CDR2 YYEKEE (reference sequence). Deletions cut 2 bases from V and 0 bases from J, with 12 bases between. The CDR3 is 15 residues long.

The rearrangement links TRBV27 to TRBJ2-7, with 8 bases matching TRBD1. Losses at the gene ends were 3 bases for V and 2 bases for J; bases not matched to a gene: 6. CDR3 size: 15 residues. CDR1 MNHEY and CDR2 SMNVEV come from the germline V gene (reference sequence). The CDR3 nucleotides are TGTGCCAGCAGTTTCCGCAGGGGGCTAACCTACGAGCAGTACTTC. This codes for CASSFRRGLTYEQYF.

This clone was seen more than once but under ten times. The gene calls are TRBV25-1 and TRBJ2-1; D might be TRBD2 (6 bases). The CDR3 has 14 amino acids. The germline gives CDR1 MGHDK, CDR2 SYGVNS. V dropped 2 bases and J dropped 8 bases, with 13 bases sitting between them. CDR3: CASSEAGRFDEQFF. The DNA of the CDR3 is TGTGCCAGCAGTGAAGCGGGACGGTTCGATGAGCAGTTCTTC.

V usage is TRBV6-5 and J usage is TRBJ2-1, with TRBD2 identical over 7 bases. The CDR3 totals 14 residues. V dropped 0 bases and J dropped 10; count of bases not matched to a gene: 6. Germline CDR1 is MNHEY and CDR2 is SVGAGI. The chain's CDR3 is CASSYSSGWGEQFF. The CDR3 DNA reads TGTGCCAGCAGTTACTCTAGCGGGTGGGGGGAGCAGTTCTTC.